This TCR beta chain was recovered during a study of blood T cell repertoires in COVID-19. Across the whole study: The samples span acute and convalescent COVID-19 from the United States, Italy and Spain.

Sequencing used immunoSEQ multiplex PCR; TCRdb keeps in-frame clones, though not all of them. The data contain some 140,000 clones, around four fifths of them singletons. V trimming: 3 bases; J trimming: 4 bases; junction bases outside the gene matches: 5. The CDR3 is made up of 15 amino acids. Germline V gene data show CDR1 as SGHNT and CDR2 as YYREEE (reference sequence). Material: peripheral blood. The rearrangement links TRBV5-4 to TRBJ2-2; 8 bases are a match to TRBD2. The TCR was taken from a man aged 60 to 75 who had recovered from COVID-19. The CDR3 spells CASSSPGLGTGELFF. CDR3 bases: TGTGCCAGCAGCTCTCCGGGACTAGGCACCGGGGAGCTGTTTTTT.